The 29 T cell receptor beta chains below were found in one sample sequenced in a study of cytomegalovirus exposure and HLA in healthy donors. PCR involved 60 Vbeta and 13 Jbeta primers. Clones were sequenced by immunoSEQ multiplex PCR, and TCRdb holds only the in-frame ones, with some missing. The sample consists of some 200,000 clones, roughly 80% of them appearing once. The specimen sequenced was PBMCs. These receptor sequences come from a man between 45 and 60 years old in good health and CMV-seronegative.

V gene TRBV14 combines with J gene TRBJ1-6; D not resolved. In germline, CDR1 is SGHDN, CDR2 FVKESK. CDR3 length equals 15 residues. Trimming took 3 bases from V and 13 from J, leaving 19 bases between them. The CDR3 sequence: CASSHDTGIQVPLHF. The CDR3 DNA is TGTGCCAGCAGCCACGACACCGGAATTCAAGTTCCCCTCCACTTT. Looking up the rest from reference TRBV14 and TRBJ1-6 gives the full variable domain: EAGVTQFPSHSVIEKGQTVTLRCDPISGHDNLYWYRRVMGKEIKFLLHFVKESKQDESGMPNNRFLAERTGGTYSTLKVQPAELEDSGVYFCASSHDTGIQVPLHFGNGTRLTVT.

The rearrangement links TRBV10-3 to TRBJ1-1; TRBD1 might be the D (5 bases). Germline V gene lookup returns CDR1 ENHRY and CDR2 SYGVKD. The CDR3 is 13 residues long. V lost 4 bases to trimming and J lost 3 bases, with 9 bases between them. The CDR3 region has the DNA TGTGCCATCAGTGTACAGGTAGACACTGAAGCTTTCTTT. Protein: CAISVQVDTEAFF.

The chain uses TRBV18 and TRBJ1-6; D ambiguous. The germline V and J ends were trimmed by 2 bases and 0 bases, with 17 bases remaining between them. The CDR3 contains 19 residues. The germline gives CDR1 KGHSH, CDR2 LQKENI. CDR3 sequence: CASSPNAEYLSSYNSPLHF. CDR3 nucleotide sequence: TGTGCCAGCTCACCAAACGCGGAATACTTAAGCTCCTATAATTCACCCCTCCACTTT.

The chain carries TRBV15 and TRBJ1-3, with TRBD1 as a possible D gene (5 bases). CDR1 is LNHNV, CDR2 YYDKDF, per germline (reference sequence). The CDR3 has 16 residues. Trimming left V 0 bases short and J 7 bases short, with 16 bases between. CDR3 loop: CATSRDPGAGGNTIYF. CDR3 DNA: TGTGCCACCAGCAGAGATCCCGGGGCAGGAGGGAACACCATATATTTT. The complete variable domain, with remaining parts taken from reference TRBV15 and TRBJ1-3, reads DAMVIQNPRYQVTQFGKPVTLSCSQTLNHNVMYWYQQKSSQAPKLLFHYYDKDFNNEADTPDNFQSRRPNTSFCFLDIRSPGLGDTAMYLCATSRDPGAGGNTIYFGEGSWLTVV.

This clone has a single count. The chain carries TRBV5-1 and TRBJ1-6; no clear D. The V gene's germline CDR1 is SGHRS and CDR2 YFSETQ. This CDR3 spans 13 amino acids. V was clipped by 0 bases and J by 15 bases, with 13 bases between them. The CDR3 region has the DNA TGCGCCAGCAGCTTGGACAGTAGGACTCTCCTCCACTTT. It encodes CASSLDSRTLLHF.

This clone appeared a single time. The chain couples TRBV6-5 to TRBJ2-7, with D uncertain. This CDR3 region has 14 residues. V lost 10 bases, J lost 4 bases, and 20 bases lay in between. The germline CDR1 and CDR2 sequences are MNHEY and SVGAGI. CDR3 nucleotides: TGTGCCACCTTTGGTGGTGGGCTCGGATACGAGCAGTACTTC. Translating gives CATFGGGLGYEQYF.

The genes are TRBV7-8 and TRBJ2-1; 7 nucleotides match TRBD2. The trim removed 5 bases at V and 4 bases at J, leaving 11 bases unmatched. Germline V gene sequence: CDR1 SGHVS, CDR2 FQNEAQ. This CDR3 has 16 amino acids. The CDR3 nucleotides read TGTGCCAGCAGCCCCCGTTGGGGGGGACTTTACAATGAGCAGTTCTTC. Translated: CASSPRWGGLYNEQFF.

The chain uses TRBV14 and TRBJ1-2; D unclear. V gave up 4 bases and J gave up 8 bases, with 14 bases separating them. This CDR3 contains 13 residues. Germline V gene lookup returns CDR1 SGHDN and CDR2 FVKESK. The DNA of the CDR3 is TGTGCCAGCAGCCGACGGGGATTGGAGGGCTACACCTTC. It encodes CASSRRGLEGYTF.

The chain is built from TRBV29-1 and TRBJ1-2; 12 positions agree with TRBD1. There are 16 residues in the CDR3. Germline CDR1 reads SQVTM; CDR2 reads ANQGSEA. V dropped 1 base and J dropped 8; count of bases not matched to a gene: 11. The CDR3 sequence: CSVEGTGQGALSGYTF. CDR3 in DNA: TGCAGCGTTGAAGGTACGGGACAGGGGGCTTTGTCCGGCTACACCTTC.

The V gene is TRBV9, the J gene TRBJ2-5; 9 bases map to TRBD1. CDR3 size: 15 residues. Germline CDR1 and CDR2: SGDLS and YYNGEE. V was pared by 0 bases and J by 8 bases, with 8 bases of the junction left unmatched. The CDR3 region has the DNA TGTGCCAGCAGCGTAGGGGACAGGGTGCCGGATACCCAGTACTTC. Its translation is CASSVGDRVPDTQYF. The whole variable domain, filled in from reference TRBV9 and TRBJ2-5, reads DSGVTQTPKHLITATGQRVTLRCSPRSGDLSVYWYQQSLDQGLQFLIQYYNGEERAKGNILERFSAQQFPDLHSELNLSSLELGDSALYFCASSVGDRVPDTQYFGPGTRLLVL.

This clone was seen only a few times. This chain joins TRBV4-3 and TRBJ2-7, with TRBD2 matching over 8 bases. The CDR3 has 15 residues. Trimming cost V 2 bases and J 4 bases; bases outside gene matches: 7. Germline values: CDR1 LGHNA, CDR2 YSLEER. The CDR3 region is CASSQSLAGLYEQYF. CDR3 sequence (DNA): TGCGCCAGCAGCCAATCGCTAGCGGGCTTATACGAGCAGTACTTC.

This sequence joins TRBV6-1 and TRBJ2-7; 9 bases map to TRBD1. CDR3 length equals 14 residues. Trimming removed 6 bases from V and 6 bases from J; junction bases left unmatched: 9. CDR1 and CDR2 from the germline V gene are MNHNS and SASEGT. The CDR3, as DNA: TGTGCCAGCAGAGAGACAGGGACAGGGATCGAGCAGTACTTC. This encodes CASRETGTGIEQYF.

The chain couples TRBV7-2 to TRBJ1-2; no clear D gene. V gave up 5 bases and J gave up 2 bases, with 12 bases separating them. Germline CDR1 reads SGHTA; CDR2 reads FQGNSA. The CDR3 spans 14 residues. For the CDR3, the DNA is TGTGCCAGCAGCCGGGCCGAGGGCAACTATGGCTACACCTTC. It codes for CASSRAEGNYGYTF.

About this clone: Other DNA variants within this sample encode the same CDR3. This chain connects TRBV27 to TRBJ2-7, with 7 bases that match TRBD1. The CDR3 is made up of 13 amino acids. Germline loops: CDR1 MNHEY, CDR2 SMNVEV (reference sequence). V was pared by 0 bases and J by 5 bases, with 1 base of the junction left unmatched. CDR3: CASSLSDRDEQYF. The CDR3 DNA sequence: TGTGCCAGCAGTTTATCAGACAGGGACGAGCAGTACTTC.

This clone was seen more than once but under ten times. The sample holds other DNA sequences that translate to the same CDR3. The chain recombines TRBV18 with TRBJ1-1; D might be TRBD1 (5 bases). The V end was cut by 3 bases, the J end by 4 bases, with 6 bases between. The germline gives CDR1 KGHSH, CDR2 LQKENI. The CDR3 consists of 12 residues. CDR3 in amino acids: CASSPTVTEAFF. The CDR3 coding sequence is TGTGCCAGCTCACCGACAGTCACTGAAGCTTTCTTT.

For this clone: A read error may account for a junction end that differs from germline. This rearrangement joins TRBV7-9 to TRBJ2-5; 9 nucleotides agree with TRBD2. Germline assignment: CDR1 SEHNR and CDR2 FQNEAQ (reference sequence). This CDR3 comprises 19 residues. In DNA, the CDR3 is TGTTCCAGCAGCTTTCGGTTAGGTGTAGCGGGGGCCAAGCAAGAGACCCAGTACTTC. This translates into CSSSFRLGVAGAKQETQYF. The full variable domain, completed using reference TRBV7-9 and TRBJ2-5, is DTGVSQNPRHKITKRGQNVTFRCDPISEHNRLYWYRQTLGQGPEFLTYFQNEAQLEKSRLLSDRFSAERPKGSFSTLEIQRTEQGDSAMYLCSSSFRLGVAGAKQETQYFGPGTRLLVL.

This rearrangement joins TRBV5-1 to TRBJ2-3, with 8 bases that match TRBD2. The CDR3 extends over 17 amino acids. In germline, CDR1 is SGHRS, CDR2 YFSETQ. The junction had 14 bases not matched to a gene; V was cut back by 3 bases and J by 5 bases. CDR3 coding DNA: TGCGCCAGCAGCTGGGGTGCGGGGGTAGCGGGGCAAGATACGCAGTATTTT. Its translation is CASSWGAGVAGQDTQYF.

This clone was observed a handful of times. The chain is built from TRBV14 and TRBJ2-2; 10 nucleotides match TRBD1. The CDR3 totals 16 residues. The V gene's germline CDR1 is SGHDN and CDR2 FVKESK. The V gene end was trimmed by 4 bases and the J gene end by 2 bases; junction bases not matched to a gene: 4. The CDR3 coding sequence is TGTGCCAGCAGCCGGACGACAGGGGGCAACACCGGGGAGCTGTTTTTT. Translated: CASSRTTGGNTGELFF.

This chain uses TRBV29-1 with TRBJ2-7; 7 nucleotides agree with TRBD1. The CDR3 has 14 amino acids. The trim removed 6 bases at V and 0 bases at J, leaving 8 bases unmatched. CDR1 is SQVTM and CDR2 is ANQGSEA in the germline V gene. The CDR3 is CSVREGQSSYEQYF. DNA for the CDR3: TGCAGCGTCCGCGAGGGACAGTCCTCCTACGAGCAGTACTTC.

The chain couples TRBV29-1 to TRBJ1-3, with no clear D. The CDR3 runs to 13 residues. CDR1 and CDR2 from the germline V gene are SQVTM and ANQGSEA. V was cut by 4 bases and J by 4 bases, with 11 bases left in between. For the CDR3, the DNA is TGCAGCGTTGGACACCCATCGGGAAACACCATATATTTT. Protein sequence: CSVGHPSGNTIYF.

This chain uses TRBV7-2 with TRBJ2-7, with 7 bases aligning to TRBD2. Losses at the gene ends were 7 bases for V and 0 bases for J; bases not matched to a gene: 9. The germline V gene encodes CDR1 SGHTA and CDR2 FQGNSA. The CDR3 runs 15 residues. CDR3 nucleotides: TGTGCCAGCACCAACGGCGGGGGAAGCTCCTACGAGCAGTACTTC. Its translation is CASTNGGGSSYEQYF.

The V gene is TRBV6-5, the J gene TRBJ2-7; D may be TRBD2 (5 bases). V lost 6 bases and J lost 7, with 13 bases in between. This CDR3 spans 12 amino acids. CDR1 is MNHEY, CDR2 SVGAGI, per germline. The CDR3 region is CASRDFDWEQYF. The CDR3, as DNA: TGTGCCAGCAGGGACTTCGACTGGGAGCAGTACTTC.

This clone has more than one count but fewer than ten. The chain employs TRBV6-5 and TRBJ2-2; TRBD1 might be the D (5 bases). Germline V gives CDR1 MNHEY, CDR2 SVGAGI. V lost 9 bases to trimming and J lost 5 bases, with 10 bases between them. The CDR3 is 12 residues long. The DNA of the CDR3 is TGTGCCAGTCGGACACGGACCGGGGAGCTGTTTTTT. Encoded protein: CASRTRTGELFF.

V is TRBV13 and J is TRBJ1-3; D remains unclear. The CDR3 loop spans 13 amino acids. CDR1 is PRHDT and CDR2 is FYEKMQ in the germline V gene (reference sequence). Trimming took 6 bases from V and 4 from J, leaving 10 bases between them. CDR3 DNA: TGTGCCAGCAGTTTGGCGGGAGGAAACACCATATATTTT. Its protein is CASSLAGGNTIYF.

The chain uses TRBV6-6 and TRBJ2-1; 7 positions agree with TRBD2. This CDR3 is 14 amino acids long. V trimming: 6 bases; J trimming: 5 bases; junction bases outside the gene matches: 7. Germline V lookup: CDR1 MNHNY, CDR2 SVGAGI (reference sequence). DNA of the CDR3: TGTGCCAGCAGCCAGTGGGGGGGGGACAATGAGCAGTTCTTC. Its protein is CASSQWGGDNEQFF.

This clone was found a few times. The chain joins TRBV10-1 to TRBJ2-7; 7 nucleotides match TRBD1. The CDR3 spans 13 residues. V shed 8 bases, J shed 7 bases, and the junction held 11 bases outside the gene matches. Germline V CDR1 and CDR2: WNHNN, SYGVQD (reference sequence). This CDR3 reads CASGTDVLGEQYF. The CDR3 DNA sequence: TGCGCCAGCGGGACAGATGTCCTGGGTGAGCAGTACTTC.

V gene TRBV14 combines with J gene TRBJ1-6; D not resolved. The V end lost 5 bases, the J end lost 8 bases, and 13 bases lay between the germline ends. In germline, CDR1 is SGHDN, CDR2 FVKESK. There are 14 residues in the CDR3. CDR3 loop: CASSTLSKDSPLHF. The CDR3 DNA sequence: TGTGCCAGCAGCACCTTAAGCAAAGATTCACCCCTCCACTTT.

The chain recombines TRBV30 with TRBJ1-1; 8 nucleotides agree with TRBD1. The germline gives CDR1 GTSNPN, CDR2 SVGIG (reference sequence). Trimming removed 1 base from V and 1 base from J; junction bases left unmatched: 5. This CDR3 is 15 amino acids long. CDR3 sequence reads: CAWSAGTGPNTEAFF. CDR3 DNA sequence: TGTGCCTGGAGTGCCGGGACAGGACCGAACACTGAAGCTTTCTTT.

The chain employs TRBV27 and TRBJ1-1; perhaps TRBD1 as D (6 bases). CDR1 is MNHEY and CDR2 is SMNVEV in the germline V gene (reference sequence). V was cut by 8 bases and J by 5 bases, with 18 bases left in between. This CDR3 has 14 residues. The CDR3 reads CASGKDRRRTEAFF. Here the CDR3 DNA reads TGTGCCAGCGGCAAGGACAGAAGAAGAACTGAAGCTTTCTTT.